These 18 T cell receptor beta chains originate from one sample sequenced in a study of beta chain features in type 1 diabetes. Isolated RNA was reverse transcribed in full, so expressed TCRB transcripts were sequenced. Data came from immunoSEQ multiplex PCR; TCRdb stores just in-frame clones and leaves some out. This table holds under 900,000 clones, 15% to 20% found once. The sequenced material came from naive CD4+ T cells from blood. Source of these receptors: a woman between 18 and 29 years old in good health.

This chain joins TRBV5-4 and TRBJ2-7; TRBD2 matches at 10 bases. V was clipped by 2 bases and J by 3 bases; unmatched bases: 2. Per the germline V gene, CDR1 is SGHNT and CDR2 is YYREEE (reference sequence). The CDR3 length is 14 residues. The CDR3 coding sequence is TGTGCCAGCAGCTTAGCGGGAGGGTACTACGAGCAGTACTTC. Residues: CASSLAGGYYEQYF.

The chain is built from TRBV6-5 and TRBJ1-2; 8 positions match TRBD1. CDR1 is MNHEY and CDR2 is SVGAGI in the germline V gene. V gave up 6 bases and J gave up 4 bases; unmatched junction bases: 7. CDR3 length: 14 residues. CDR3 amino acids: CASRAGGGLYGYTF. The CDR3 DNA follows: TGTGCCAGCAGAGCAGGGGGCGGACTCTATGGCTACACCTTC.

DNA of the CDR3: TGTGCCAGCAGCACCACAGGGGGACGGGTCACCGGGGAGCTGTTTTTT. Protein product: CASSTTGGRVTGELFF. This chain links TRBV7-8 with TRBJ2-2, with 8 bases aligning to TRBD1. CDR1 and CDR2 from the germline V gene are SGHVS and FQNEAQ. This CDR3 comprises 16 residues. The ends lost 5 bases at V and 4 bases at J; junction bases unmatched: 9. Supplemented by reference TRBV7-8 and TRBJ2-2, the full variable domain reads GAGVSQSPRYKVAKRGQDVALRCDPISGHVSLFWYQQALGQGPEFLTYFQNEAQLDKSGLPSDRFFAERPEGSVSTLKIQRTQQEDSAVYLCASSTTGGRVTGELFFGEGSRLTVL.

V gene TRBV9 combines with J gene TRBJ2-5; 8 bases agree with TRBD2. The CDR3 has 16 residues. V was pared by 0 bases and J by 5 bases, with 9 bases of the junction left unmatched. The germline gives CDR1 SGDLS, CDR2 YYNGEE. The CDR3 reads CASSVGAGAGRETQYF. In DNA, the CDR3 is TGTGCCAGCAGCGTAGGAGCGGGAGCCGGACGGGAGACCCAGTACTTC. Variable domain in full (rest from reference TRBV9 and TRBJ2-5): DSGVTQTPKHLITATGQRVTLRCSPRSGDLSVYWYQQSLDQGLQFLIQYYNGEERAKGNILERFSAQQFPDLHSELNLSSLELGDSALYFCASSVGAGAGRETQYFGPGTRLLVL.

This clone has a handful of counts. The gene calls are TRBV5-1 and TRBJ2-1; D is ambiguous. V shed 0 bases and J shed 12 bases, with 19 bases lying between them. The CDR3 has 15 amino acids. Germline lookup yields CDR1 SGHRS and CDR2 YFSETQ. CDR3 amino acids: CASSLDGATLVAQFF. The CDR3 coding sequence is TGCGCCAGCAGCTTGGATGGAGCGACCCTAGTAGCGCAGTTCTTC.

CDR3 amino acids: CASNRDRNTGELFF. The CDR3 nucleotides are TGTGCCAGCAACCGGGACAGAAACACCGGGGAGCTGTTTTTT. The chain couples TRBV7-9 to TRBJ2-2; 7 nucleotides line up with TRBD1. The CDR3 is made up of 14 amino acids. The V gene end was trimmed by 7 bases and the J gene end by 2 bases; junction bases not matched to a gene: 4. The germline V gene encodes CDR1 SEHNR and CDR2 FQNEAQ (reference sequence). Supplemented by reference TRBV7-9 and TRBJ2-2, the full variable domain reads DTGVSQNPRHKITKRGQNVTFRCDPISEHNRLYWYRQTLGQGPEFLTYFQNEAQLEKSRLLSDRFSAERPKGSFSTLEIQRTEQGDSAMYLCASNRDRNTGELFFGEGSRLTVL.

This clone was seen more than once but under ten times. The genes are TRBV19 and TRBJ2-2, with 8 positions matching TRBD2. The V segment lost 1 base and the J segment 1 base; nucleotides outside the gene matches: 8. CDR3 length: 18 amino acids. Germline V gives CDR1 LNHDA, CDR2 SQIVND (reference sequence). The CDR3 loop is CASSIGNPGLGNTGELFF. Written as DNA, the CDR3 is TGTGCCAGTAGTATAGGAAATCCGGGACTAGGGAACACCGGGGAGCTGTTTTTT.

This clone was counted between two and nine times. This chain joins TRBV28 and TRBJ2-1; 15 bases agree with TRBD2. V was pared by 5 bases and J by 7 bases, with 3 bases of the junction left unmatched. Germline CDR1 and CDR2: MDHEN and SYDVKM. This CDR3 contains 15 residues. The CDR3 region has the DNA TGTGCCAGCAGTAGAGGGACTAGCGGGAGGAATGAGCAGTTCTTC. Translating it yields CASSRGTSGRNEQFF.

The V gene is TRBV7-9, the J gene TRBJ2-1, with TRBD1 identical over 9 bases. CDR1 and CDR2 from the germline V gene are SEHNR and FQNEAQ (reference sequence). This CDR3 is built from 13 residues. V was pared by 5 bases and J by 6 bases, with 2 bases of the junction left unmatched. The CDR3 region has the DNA TGTGCCAGCAGCCCGGGACAGGGCAATGAGCAGTTCTTC. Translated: CASSPGQGNEQFF.

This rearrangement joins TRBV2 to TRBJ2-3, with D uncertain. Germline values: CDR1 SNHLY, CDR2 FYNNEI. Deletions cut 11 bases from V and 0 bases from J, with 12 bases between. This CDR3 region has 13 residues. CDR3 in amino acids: CAGKQSSTDTQYF. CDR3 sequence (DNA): TGTGCCGGGAAGCAGTCTAGCACAGATACGCAGTATTTT.

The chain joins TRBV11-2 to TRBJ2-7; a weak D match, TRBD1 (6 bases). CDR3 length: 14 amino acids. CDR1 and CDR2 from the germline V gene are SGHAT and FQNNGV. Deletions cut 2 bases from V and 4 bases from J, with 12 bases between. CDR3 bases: TGTGCCAGCAGCTTACACAGGGTCTCGTACGAGCAGTACTTC. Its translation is CASSLHRVSYEQYF.

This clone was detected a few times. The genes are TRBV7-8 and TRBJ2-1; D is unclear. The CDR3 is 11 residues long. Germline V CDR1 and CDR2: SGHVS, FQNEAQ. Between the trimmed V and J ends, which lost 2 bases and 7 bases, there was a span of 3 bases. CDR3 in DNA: TGTGCCAGCAGCTTACGTAATGAGCAGTTCTTC. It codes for CASSLRNEQFF. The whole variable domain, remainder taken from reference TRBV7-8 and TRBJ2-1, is GAGVSQSPRYKVAKRGQDVALRCDPISGHVSLFWYQQALGQGPEFLTYFQNEAQLDKSGLPSDRFFAERPEGSVSTLKIQRTQQEDSAVYLCASSLRNEQFFGPGTRLTVL.

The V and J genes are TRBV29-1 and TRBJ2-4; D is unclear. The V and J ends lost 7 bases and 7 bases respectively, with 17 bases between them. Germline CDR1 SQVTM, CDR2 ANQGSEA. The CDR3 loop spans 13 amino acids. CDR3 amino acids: CSAGWVGYNIQYF. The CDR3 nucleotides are TGCAGCGCCGGCTGGGTGGGATACAACATTCAGTACTTC.

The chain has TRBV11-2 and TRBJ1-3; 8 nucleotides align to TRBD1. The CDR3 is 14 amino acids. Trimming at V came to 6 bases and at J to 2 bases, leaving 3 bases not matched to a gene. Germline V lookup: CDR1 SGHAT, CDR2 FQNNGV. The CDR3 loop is CASRQDRAGNTIYF. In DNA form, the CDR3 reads TGTGCCAGCAGACAGGACAGGGCTGGAAACACCATATATTTT.

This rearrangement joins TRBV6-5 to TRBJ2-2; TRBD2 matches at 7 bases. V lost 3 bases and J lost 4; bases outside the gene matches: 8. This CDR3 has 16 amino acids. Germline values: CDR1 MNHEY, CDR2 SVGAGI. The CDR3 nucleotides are TGTGCCAGCAGTTATGGGCTAGCGGCTGGCACCGGGGAGCTGTTTTTT. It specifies CASSYGLAAGTGELFF.

This CDR3 reads CASSFLAGLQETQYF. DNA of the CDR3: TGTGCCAGCAGCTTTTTGGCGGGACTCCAAGAGACCCAGTACTTC. The chain recombines TRBV7-9 with TRBJ2-5; maybe TRBD2 (6 bases). Per germline, CDR1 SEHNR and CDR2 FQNEAQ (reference sequence). The CDR3 contains 15 residues. V was trimmed by 3 bases and J by 1 base, leaving 12 bases between them.

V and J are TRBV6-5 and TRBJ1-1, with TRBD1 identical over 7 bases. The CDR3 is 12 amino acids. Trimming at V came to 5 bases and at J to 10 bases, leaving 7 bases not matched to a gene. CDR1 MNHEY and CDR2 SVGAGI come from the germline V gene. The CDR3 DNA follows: TGTGCCAGCAGTCCGGGACAGAGGGGAGCTTTCTTT. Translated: CASSPGQRGAFF.

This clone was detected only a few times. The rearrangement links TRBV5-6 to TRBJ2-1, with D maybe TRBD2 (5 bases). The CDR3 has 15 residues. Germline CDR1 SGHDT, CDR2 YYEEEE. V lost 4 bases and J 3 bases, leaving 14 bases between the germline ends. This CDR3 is CASSASTRVYNEQFF. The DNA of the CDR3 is TGTGCCAGCAGCGCCTCGACGAGGGTCTACAATGAGCAGTTCTTC.